Presented here are 18 T cell receptor beta chains from one specimen sequenced in a study of OX40 agonist ivuxolimab in advanced cancers. The method behind the library was the immunoSEQ multiplex PCR assay. TCRdb carries this immuneACCESS record with in-frame sequences only. Its versions omit some clonotypes, under half of them owing to an unresolved V gene in the studies checked, with the rest unexplained. For this sample the table gives around 41,000 clones, of which 88% were detected only once. The ten most abundant clones make up 12% of the sample. The sequencing here drew on CD4+ or CD8+ T cells sorted from blood, taken in a trial of the OX40 agonist ivuxolimab. These receptors were collected from an adult with an advanced solid tumor such as melanoma, head and neck, liver or kidney cancer.

The rearrangement joins TRBV13 to TRBJ2-1; no definite D call. V was clipped by 4 bases and J by 7 bases, with 8 bases between them. CDR3 length: 12 amino acids. Germline V CDR1 and CDR2: PRHDT, FYEKMQ (reference sequence). This CDR3 reads CASSSTKNEQFF. CDR3 nucleotide sequence: TGTGCCAGCAGCTCTACAAAGAATGAGCAGTTCTTC.

The chain is built from TRBV6-5 and TRBJ2-7; D not resolved. The CDR3 covers 14 residues. Trimming shortened V by 5 bases and J by 8 bases, and 19 bases separated the two germline ends. Germline loops: CDR1 MNHEY, CDR2 SVGAGI. In DNA, the CDR3 is TGTGCCAGCAGTGCCCAGGTAGCTCCTCAGCAGCAGTACTTC. As protein: CASSAQVAPQQQYF.

V usage is TRBV28 and J usage is TRBJ2-5, with no clear D. V lost 2 bases and J 2 bases, leaving 6 bases between the germline ends. The CDR3 totals 13 residues. Germline lookup yields CDR1 MDHEN and CDR2 SYDVKM. CDR3 coding DNA: TGTGCCAGCAGTTTAACTCAGCAAGAGACCCAGTACTTC. Translated, it gives CASSLTQQETQYF.

The V and J genes are TRBV30 and TRBJ2-7; TRBD2 matches at 7 bases. This CDR3 spans 15 amino acids. Germline CDR1 is GTSNPN and CDR2 is SVGIG (reference sequence). Trimming took 0 bases from V and 0 from J; bases not matched to a gene: 5. The CDR3 spells CAWSVSGTNSYEQYF. The CDR3 coding sequence is TGTGCCTGGAGTGTAAGCGGGACCAACTCCTACGAGCAGTACTTC. Full variable domain (outside the CDR3, taken from reference TRBV30 and TRBJ2-7): SQTIHQWPATLVQPVGSPLSLECTVEGTSNPNLYWYRQAAGRGLQLLFYSVGIGQISSEVPQNLSASRPQDRQFILSSKKLLLSDSGFYLCAWSVSGTNSYEQYFGPGTRLTVT.

The chain has TRBV26 and TRBJ1-5. TRBV26 constitutes a pseudogene. CDR3 length equals 13 residues. The CDR3 region is CGIQRLGNQPQHF. The CDR3 region has the DNA TGTGGCATCCAGCGTTTGGGGAATCAGCCCCAGCATTTT.

This chain uses TRBV4-1 with TRBJ1-1; possible D gene TRBD1, 6 bases. The CDR3 totals 15 residues. Germline values: CDR1 MGHRA, CDR2 YSYEKL. V lost 2 bases, J lost 0 bases, and 10 bases lay in between. The CDR3 DNA reads TGCGCCAGCAGCCAACCTGGGGGCTTGAACACTGAAGCTTTCTTT. Protein product: CASSQPGGLNTEAFF.

V usage is TRBV9 and J usage is TRBJ1-1; D is possibly TRBD1 (5 bases). CDR3 length: 14 residues. Per the germline V gene, CDR1 is SGDLS and CDR2 is YYNGEE. Between the trimmed V and J ends, which lost 0 bases and 1 base, there was a span of 7 bases. CDR3 DNA sequence: TGTGCCAGCAGCGTAGGAGGGGCGAACACTGAAGCTTTCTTT. Amino acids: CASSVGGANTEAFF.

The chain couples TRBV6-6 to TRBJ1-3; D unresolved. Trimming removed 6 bases at V and 5 bases at J, with 8 bases between. Germline-derived CDR1 and CDR2 are MNHNY and SVGAGI (reference sequence). This CDR3 contains 12 residues. CDR3 in amino acids: CASRADRNTIYF. Here the CDR3 DNA reads TGTGCCAGCAGGGCCGATCGAAACACCATATATTTT.

The genes are TRBV29-1 and TRBJ2-7; 8 bases align to TRBD1. The V gene end was trimmed by 7 bases and the J gene end by 2 bases; junction bases not matched to a gene: 4. CDR3 length: 12 residues. Germline loops: CDR1 SQVTM, CDR2 ANQGSEA. The CDR3 sequence is CSAGGNTYEQYF. The CDR3 coding sequence is TGCAGCGCAGGGGGCAACACCTACGAGCAGTACTTC.

This clone was observed once. This sequence joins TRBV7-9 and TRBJ1-1; D is unresolved. This CDR3 has 12 amino acids. The germline V gene has CDR1 SEHNR and CDR2 FQNEAQ (reference sequence). Deletions cut 7 bases from V and 3 bases from J, with 9 bases between. Here the CDR3 reads CASTFKYTEAFF. The CDR3 DNA sequence: TGTGCCAGCACCTTCAAGTACACTGAAGCTTTCTTT. Full variable domain (outside the CDR3, taken from reference TRBV7-9 and TRBJ1-1): DTGVSQNPRHKITKRGQNVTFRCDPISEHNRLYWYRQTLGQGPEFLTYFQNEAQLEKSRLLSDRFSAERPKGSFSTLEIQRTEQGDSAMYLCASTFKYTEAFFGQGTRLTVV.

This chain uses TRBV6-6 with TRBJ1-2; no clear D. Germline V CDR1 and CDR2: MNHNY, SVGAGI (reference sequence). CDR3 length: 14 amino acids. V was clipped by 4 bases and J by 4 bases, with 13 bases between them. CDR3 DNA sequence: TGTGCCAGCAGTTTATCGCCAGTCATCTATGGCTACACCTTC. Amino acids: CASSLSPVIYGYTF.

By share, this clone counts as medium-sized (0.01 to 0.1%). The chain joins TRBV29-1 to TRBJ2-7; TRBD1 agrees at 7 bases. Germline V gene lookup returns CDR1 SQVTM and CDR2 ANQGSEA. V shed 0 bases and J 5 bases; nucleotides not matched to a gene: 4. The CDR3 has 13 amino acids. The CDR3 coding sequence is TGCAGCGTTGAAGAAGACAGGGTCAACGAGCAGTACTTC. Its protein is CSVEEDRVNEQYF.

The chain uses TRBV4-1 and TRBJ2-5; D unclear. The CDR3 loop spans 14 amino acids. The germline gives CDR1 MGHRA, CDR2 YSYEKL. V was shortened by 0 bases and J by 1 base, with 6 bases between the two germline ends. CDR3 nucleotides: TGCGCCAGCAGCCAAGACCGCAGCCAAGAGACCCAGTACTTC. As protein: CASSQDRSQETQYF.

This clone appeared once. The chain employs TRBV27 and TRBJ2-7; 7 bases line up with TRBD1. The germline gives CDR1 MNHEY, CDR2 SMNVEV (reference sequence). The CDR3 spans 16 residues. After removal of 6 bases from V and 4 bases from J, the junction contained 15 bases not matched to a gene. The CDR3 protein is CASSPLRGGVGYEQYF. The CDR3 DNA sequence: TGTGCCAGCAGCCCCCTCAGAGGGGGCGTTGGGTACGAGCAGTACTTC.

The chain combines TRBV19 with TRBJ2-6; D may be TRBD1 (6 bases). Germline-derived CDR1 and CDR2 are LNHDA and SQIVND (reference sequence). The CDR3 is 20 amino acids. V was trimmed by 3 bases and J by 0 bases, leaving 21 bases between them. DNA for the CDR3: TGTGCCAGTAGTATTTTTTATTTGCCACAGGGCCTCTCTGGGGCCAACGTCCTGACTTTC. Its protein is CASSIFYLPQGLSGANVLTF.

V gene TRBV7-9 combines with J gene TRBJ2-5, with D perhaps TRBD1 or TRBD2 (6 bases each). Germline V lookup: CDR1 SEHNR, CDR2 FQNEAQ (reference sequence). CDR3 size: 14 residues. V was cut by 5 bases and J by 9 bases, with 19 bases left in between. The CDR3 is CASSLSGGRMAQYF. CDR3 DNA sequence: TGTGCCAGCAGCCTTAGTGGGGGGCGGATGGCCCAGTACTTC.

The chain joins TRBV7-9 to TRBJ2-1; 8 positions match TRBD2. The CDR3 runs to 15 residues. Trimming cost V 0 bases and J 12 bases; bases outside gene matches: 10. Per the germline V gene, CDR1 is SEHNR and CDR2 is FQNEAQ (reference sequence). CDR3 region: CASSLAETSVWVQFF. Written as DNA, the CDR3 is TGTGCCAGCAGCTTAGCGGAGACTAGCGTTTGGGTGCAGTTCTTC.

V and J are TRBV6-5 and TRBJ1-4, with D maybe TRBD1 (5 bases). In germline, CDR1 is MNHEY, CDR2 SVGAGI. V gave up 2 bases and J gave up 12 bases, with 10 bases separating them. CDR3 size: 12 residues. The CDR3 loop reads CASSYVGGELFF. The CDR3, as DNA: TGTGCCAGCAGTTACGTCGGAGGGGAACTGTTTTTT.